This entry features one TCR beta chain sequence. Its cognate antigen is unknown. The sample belongs to a study of CD8 T cells in Susac syndrome. Study outcomes and limitations: Susac CD8+ clonal expansion peaked in TEMRA cells and active patients.

This CDR3 has 16 residues. CDR1 and CDR2 (germline): DFQATT, SNEGSKA (reference sequence). V trimming: 1 base; J trimming: 2 bases; junction bases outside the gene matches: 8. Random hexamers were used to reverse transcribe an amount of about 0.45 to 1 ug RNA. TCRdb processed the immunoSEQ multiplex PCR reads anew with MiXCR; each CDR3 protein has one entry. The table has around 110,000 distinct CDR3 sequences, 94% seen once. The rearrangement links TRBV20-1 to TRBJ1-5, with 7 bases lining up with TRBD1. The sample comprised CD8+ T cells from PBMCs. The TCR sequence derives from a human donor with Susac syndrome. The CDR3: CSARAMGGGGNQPQHF. The CDR3 DNA is TGCAGTGCTAGAGCGATGGGAGGGGGCGGCAATCAGCCCCAGCATTTT.